This is a list of T cell receptor beta chains from one sample in a study of Ad26.COV2.S vaccination and SARS-CoV-2 variants. Only in-frame clones appear in the TCRdb table, and some are missing; sequencing was by immunoSEQ multiplex PCR. The sample consists of 350,000 to 550,000 clones, nearly 90% of them appearing once. The source material was peripheral blood, sampled in a trial of Ad26.COV2.S vaccine versus placebo. These receptors came from a person aged 18-65 years who received the Ad26.COV2.S COVID-19 vaccine or a placebo. CDR3s include the opening cysteine and the closing phenylalanine or tryptophan. Fields, in order: J gene, clone size, D gene, V gene, CDR3 protein, CDR3 DNA. D genes are given only for firm matches. A clone size is listed for some rows: how often the clone was seen (once, few, many), or a class if it is expanded.

>TRBJ2-1|.|TRBD2|TRBV5-1
CASSSLAGGPNEQFF
TGCGCCAGCAGCTCGCTAGCGGGGGGGCCCAATGAGCAGTTCTTC
>TRBJ2-1|.|TRBD2|TRBV19
CASSGTSGGEQFF
TGTGCCTCCTCTGGGACTAGTGGGGGTGAGCAGTTCTTC
>TRBJ1-2|.|.|TRBV15
CATSSPQGLRSNYGYTF
TGTGCCACCAGCAGTCCTCAGGGTCTGAGGTCCAACTATGGCTACACCTTC
>TRBJ1-1|.|.|TRBV5-1
CASLPLGGTEAFF
TGCGCCAGCCTCCCCCTCGGCGGAACTGAAGCTTTCTTT
>TRBJ2-2|.|.|TRBV6-2/TRBV6-3
CASSYPDTRETGELFF
TGTGCCAGCAGTTACCCAGACACCCGGGAAACCGGGGAGCTGTTTTTT
>TRBJ1-3|once|.|TRBV7-9
CASSPQRSGNTIYF
TGTGCCAGCAGCCCCCAGAGGTCAGGAAACACCATATATTTT
>TRBJ2-3|.|TRBD1|TRBV10-3
CAISGRDRATDTQYF
TGTGCCATCAGTGGGAGAGACAGGGCCACAGATACGCAGTATTTT
>TRBJ1-1|.|.|TRBV11-2
CASSSVRGNTEAFF
TGTGCCAGCAGCTCTGTACGGGGGAACACTGAAGCTTTCTTT
>TRBJ1-1|.|.|TRBV30
CAWSVGRGNTEAFF
TGTGCCTGGAGTGTAGGCCGGGGGAACACTGAAGCTTTCTTT
>TRBJ2-5|.|.|TRBV5-1
CASSLQGRRQETQYF
TGCGCCAGCAGCTTACAGGGTAGGAGGCAAGAGACCCAGTACTTC
>TRBJ1-1|.|.|TRBV9
CASSVGRGEDEAFF
TGTGCCAGCAGCGTAGGGAGGGGCGAGGATGAAGCTTTCTTT
>TRBJ2-5|.|.|TRBV5-6
CASSLRETQYF
TGTGCCAGCAGCTTGCGAGAGACCCAGTACTTC
>TRBJ2-1|.|TRBD2|TRBV3-1/TRBV3-2
CASSLAGGSSYNEQFF
TGTGCCAGCAGCCTCGCGGGAGGGTCGTCCTACAATGAGCAGTTCTTC
>TRBJ1-2|.|.|TRBV6-2/TRBV6-3
CASSYGRLTYYGYTF
TGTGCCAGCAGTTATGGACGGCTAACCTACTATGGCTACACCTTC
>TRBJ2-3|once|TRBD2|TRBV2
CASSPPPPAGGTDTQYF
TGTGCCAGCAGTCCACCCCCCCCTGCGGGGGGCACAGATACGCAGTATTTT
>TRBJ2-3|.|.|TRBV12-3/TRBV12-4
CASRLDSTDTQYF
TGTGCCAGCAGGCTTGACAGCACAGATACGCAGTATTTT
>TRBJ1-2|.|.|TRBV7-9
CASSFKGQINYGYTF
TGTGCCAGCAGCTTCAAAGGACAGATAAACTATGGCTACACCTTC
>TRBJ1-2|.|.|TRBV5-1
CASRENTGPPYYGYTF
TGCGCCAGCAGGGAGAATACAGGTCCTCCCTACTATGGCTACACCTTC
>TRBJ2-7|.|.|TRBV28
CASRPTSSEQYF
TGTGCCAGCAGGCCCACTAGCTCCGAGCAGTACTTC